This TCR beta chain derives from a study of human T cells and chemical hapten exposure. Study background: In the sensitization step, 2% DPC was placed on roughly 2 cm by roughly 2 cm of upper inner arm skin. Patients, a majority of them female, were diagnosed with alopecia areata, totalis or universalis.

Attachment of unique molecular identifiers to individual cDNA molecules was performed in the library. TCRdb reanalysed the RACE reads using MiXCR and keeps one entry per CDR3 protein. This table holds almost 40,000 distinct CDR3 sequences, 9.5% found once. General observations from the study: Positively correlated with patch test score were the counts of PT1 expanded TCRs.

This clonotype has a count of ten or more. Its specificity is unknown. The CDR3 is 15 residues long. V lost 0 bases and J 3 bases, leaving 8 bases between the germline ends. CDR1 and CDR2 from the germline V gene are SGHAT and FQNNGV. Stated time point: patch test 3, about 24 weeks after DPC sensitization. Stated treatment: therapeutic diphenylcyclopropenone sensitization with weekly scalp DPC. The authors' total RNA extraction used unfractionated whole blood. This receptor was obtained from a man aged 50-60 years with alopecia areata. Some clones in this sample may be carry-over from other donors' samples. The gene calls are TRBV11-2 and TRBJ2-2, with a weak D call TRBD1 (5 bases). This specimen was whole blood, taken in connection with sensitization to the hapten diphenylcyclopropenone (DPC). This chain's CDR3 is CASSLDGHYTGELFF. In DNA, the CDR3 is TGTGCCAGCAGCTTAGATGGACACTACACCGGGGAGCTGTTTTTT.